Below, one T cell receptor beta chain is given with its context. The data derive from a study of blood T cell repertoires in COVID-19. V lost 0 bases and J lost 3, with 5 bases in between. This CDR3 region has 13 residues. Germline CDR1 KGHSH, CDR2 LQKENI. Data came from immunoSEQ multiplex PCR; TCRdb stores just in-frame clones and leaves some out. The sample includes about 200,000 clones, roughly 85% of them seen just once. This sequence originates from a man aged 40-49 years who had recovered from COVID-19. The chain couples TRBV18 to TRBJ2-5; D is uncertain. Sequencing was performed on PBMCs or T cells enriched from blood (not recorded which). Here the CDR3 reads CASSPPTKETQYF. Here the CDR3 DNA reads TGTGCCAGCTCACCACCGACAAAAGAGACCCAGTACTTC.